These 24 T cell receptor beta chains were sequenced from one sample in a study of cytomegalovirus exposure and HLA in healthy donors. PCR amplification relied on 60 Vbeta primers (plus 13 Jbeta primers). Profiled with immunoSEQ multiplex PCR; TCRdb holds only in-frame clones, not every one. Counted here are about 140,000 clones, roughly 86% occurring once; the ten biggest clones make up around 0.51%. Input material: PBMCs. The receptors originated from a woman between 35 and 50 years old in good health and CMV-seronegative.

The chain employs TRBV6-4 and TRBJ2-5; TRBD2 matches 11 bases. TRBJ2-7 explains the end of the DNA better; the J call may be wrong. The germline CDR1 and CDR2 sequences are MRHNA and SNTAGT. The CDR3 contains 13 residues. The CDR3 nucleotides read TGTGCCATATTAGCGGGAGGGCCCCACGAGCAGTACTTC. The encoded protein is CAILAGGPHEQYF.

The chain combines TRBV5-4 with TRBJ2-1; TRBD2 matches at 10 bases. V lost 0 bases, J lost 0 bases, and 9 bases stayed unmatched. Germline values: CDR1 SGHNT, CDR2 YYREEE (reference sequence). The CDR3 spans 19 residues. The CDR3: CASSLAAGGPGFSYNEQFF. Written as DNA, the CDR3 is TGTGCCAGCAGCTTGGCAGCGGGAGGGCCGGGGTTCTCCTACAATGAGCAGTTCTTC.

This clone was counted once. The rearrangement uses TRBV5-6 and TRBJ1-3; 7 bases are a match to TRBD1. V was clipped by 4 bases and J by 4 bases; unmatched bases: 5. Looked up from germline, CDR1 is SGHDT and CDR2 is YYEEEE. The CDR3 is 14 amino acids. CDR3 sequence reads: CASSPRGLGNTIYF. The CDR3 region has the DNA TGTGCCAGCAGCCCGAGGGGGCTCGGAAACACCATATATTTT.

The V and J genes are TRBV5-4 and TRBJ2-7, with D tentatively TRBD1 (6 bases). The CDR3 is made up of 14 amino acids. Germline CDR1 and CDR2: SGHNT and YYREEE (reference sequence). The V end was cut by 4 bases, the J end by 5 bases, with 16 bases between. In DNA form, the CDR3 reads TGTGCCAGCAGCCCGCAGGGGCGCCCACACGAGCAGTACTTC. Its protein is CASSPQGRPHEQYF.

This chain uses TRBV7-9 with TRBJ2-5; TRBD2 matches at 8 bases. CDR1 SEHNR and CDR2 FQNEAQ come from the germline V gene (reference sequence). This CDR3 spans 12 amino acids. The V and J ends lost 1 base and 11 bases, in that order; junction bases with no gene match: 3. The CDR3 DNA reads as TGTGCCAGCAGCTTAGAAGCGGGGGAGCAGTACTTC. Translation: CASSLEAGEQYF.

The chain is built from TRBV5-1 and TRBJ2-7; 9 bases fit TRBD1. In germline, CDR1 is SGHRS, CDR2 YFSETQ. The length of the CDR3 is 16 residues. Losses at the gene ends were 2 bases for V and 6 bases for J; bases not matched to a gene: 12. This chain's CDR3 is CASSFTGTGKVTEQYF. CDR3 nucleotides: TGCGCCAGCAGCTTCACCGGGACAGGGAAGGTAACCGAGCAGTACTTC.

For this clone: An end of the junction differs from the germline gene, which may be a read error. The rearrangement joins TRBV7-9 to TRBJ1-2; 10 bases map to TRBD1. This CDR3 has 13 amino acids. CDR1 is SEHNR, CDR2 FQNEAQ, per germline (reference sequence). CDR3 region: CSSRDRGLYGYTF. CDR3 nucleotides: TGTTCCAGCCGGGACAGGGGCCTCTATGGCTACACCTTC.

This chain uses TRBV7-2 with TRBJ2-7; D may be TRBD1 (5 bases). This CDR3 comprises 14 residues. V gave up 5 bases and J gave up 1 base, with 12 bases separating them. Germline V gene data show CDR1 as SGHTA and CDR2 as FQGNSA. In nucleotides, the CDR3 is TGTGCCAGCAGCCTTTTAGGGGTTTCCTACGAGCAGTACTTC. Protein sequence: CASSLLGVSYEQYF. The variable domain in full, completed from reference TRBV7-2 and TRBJ2-7, reads GAGVSQSPSNKVTEKGKDVELRCDPISGHTALYWYRQSLGQGLEFLIYFQGNSAPDKSGLPSDRFSAERTGGSVSTLTIQRTQQEDSAVYLCASSLLGVSYEQYFGPGTRLTVT.

CDR3 sequence (DNA): TGCGCCAGCAGCCGCGACAGCCAAGAGACCCAGTACTTC. This translates into CASSRDSQETQYF. The V and J genes are TRBV4-3 and TRBJ2-5, with D perhaps matching TRBD1 (5 bases). The germline CDR1 and CDR2 sequences are LGHNA and YSLEER. The length of the CDR3 is 13 residues. The germline V and J ends were trimmed by 4 bases and 1 base, with 7 bases remaining between them.

As for this clone: A read error may produce the germline difference seen at one junction end. This chain's CDR3 is CSSSPFLGFSYEQYF. Here the CDR3 DNA reads TGTTCCAGCAGCCCGTTTCTAGGATTCTCCTACGAGCAGTACTTC. The chain recombines TRBV7-9 with TRBJ2-7; D is uncertain. The germline V gene has CDR1 SEHNR and CDR2 FQNEAQ (reference sequence). The CDR3 spans 15 residues.

The J gene is TRBJ1-2, the V gene TRBV6-5; perhaps TRBD1 as D (6 bases). Deletions cut 6 bases from V and 7 bases from J, with 9 bases between. The CDR3 consists of 11 residues. Germline lookup yields CDR1 MNHEY and CDR2 SVGAGI. CDR3 DNA: TGTGCCAGCAGAAGAGGGGGTGGCTACACCTTC. Translated, it gives CASRRGGGYTF.

This clone was seen once. This chain links TRBV30 with TRBJ2-5, with TRBD2 matching over 7 bases. TRBJ2-7 explains the end of the DNA better; the J call may be wrong. The CDR3 is 14 amino acids. Germline lookup yields CDR1 GTSNPN and CDR2 SVGIG (reference sequence). The CDR3 protein is CALKRDSGRHEQYF. CDR3 sequence (DNA): TGTGCCCTAAAGCGGGATTCGGGAAGACACGAGCAGTACTTC.

This clone was seen more than once but under ten times. The rearrangement joins TRBV5-8 to TRBJ2-1; D gene uncertain. The CDR3 contains 11 residues. Germline CDR1 reads SGHTS; CDR2 reads YDEGEE. Trimming stripped 4 bases from V and 6 bases from J, with 5 bases between. The CDR3 DNA is TGTGCCAGCAGCCCAATCAATGAGCAGTTCTTC. Protein sequence: CASSPINEQFF.

This clone appeared a few times. Here the CDR3 DNA reads TGTGCCAGCAGAAACACAGGCGTTGAAGCTTTCTTT. This gives the protein CASRNTGVEAFF. The V gene is TRBV6-6, the J gene TRBJ1-1, with TRBD1 as a possible D gene (5 bases). V was pared by 6 bases and J by 7 bases, with 12 bases between. There are 12 residues in the CDR3. CDR1 MNHNY and CDR2 SVGAGI come from the germline V gene (reference sequence).

The chain links TRBV10-3 to TRBJ2-2; TRBD2 matches 7 bases. V gave up 6 bases and J gave up 6 bases; unmatched junction bases: 7. The CDR3 sequence is 14 residues long. The germline gives CDR1 ENHRY, CDR2 SYGVKD. The chain's CDR3 is CAIRGRDSPGELFF. In nucleotides, the CDR3 is TGTGCCATCAGGGGGAGGGACTCCCCCGGGGAGCTGTTTTTT.

V is TRBV4-2 and J is TRBJ1-6, with TRBD1 as a possible D gene (5 bases). CDR1 LGHNA and CDR2 YNFKEQ come from the germline V gene. The CDR3 totals 16 residues. Trimming pared 0 bases from V and 7 bases from J, leaving 13 bases between. CDR3 protein: CASSQEGQSLNSPLHF. CDR3 DNA: TGTGCCAGCAGCCAAGAGGGGCAGTCCTTAAATTCACCCCTCCACTTT.

The chain employs TRBV28 and TRBJ1-4, with a weak D call TRBD1 (6 bases). The CDR3 has 16 amino acids. The V and J ends lost 5 bases and 0 bases respectively, with 13 bases between them. CDR1 MDHEN and CDR2 SYDVKM come from the germline V gene. CDR3 protein: CASSTGRRATNEKLFF. CDR3 coding DNA: TGTGCCAGCAGTACAGGGCGCCGTGCAACTAATGAAAAACTGTTTTTT.

This chain uses TRBV6-6 with TRBJ1-2; 10 bases fit TRBD1. CDR1 MNHNY and CDR2 SVGAGI come from the germline V gene (reference sequence). J was trimmed by 7 bases and V by 6 bases; bases with no gene match: 5. This CDR3 has 13 amino acids. The CDR3 sequence: CASRRQGASGYTF. CDR3 nucleotide sequence: TGTGCCAGCAGACGACAGGGGGCGAGTGGCTACACCTTC.

This clone was observed a single time. The chain carries TRBV9 and TRBJ2-3; 9 bases match TRBD2. Looked up from germline, CDR1 is SGDLS and CDR2 is YYNGEE. This CDR3 is 19 amino acids long. V lost 4 bases and J lost 10; bases outside the gene matches: 25. The CDR3 nucleotides are TGTGCCAGCAGCTCTCAAGGGGGCGGGAGGGTGCCGGCGGGCTATCCGCAGTATTTT. Translating gives CASSSQGGGRVPAGYPQYF.

The chain joins TRBV28 to TRBJ2-7; tentative D call: TRBD1 (6 bases). The CDR3 sequence is 13 residues long. The germline gives CDR1 MDHEN, CDR2 SYDVKM. V lost 6 bases to trimming and J lost 0 bases, with 9 bases between them. As DNA, the CDR3 is TGTGCCAGCAGACGACAGGACTCCTACGAGCAGTACTTC. Protein sequence: CASRRQDSYEQYF. Full variable domain (rest looked up from reference TRBV28 and TRBJ2-7): DVKVTQSSRYLVKRTGEKVFLECVQDMDHENMFWYRQDPGLGLRLIYFSYDVKMKEKGDIPEGYSVSREKKERFSLILESASTNQTSMYLCASRRQDSYEQYFGPGTRLTVT.

The chain links TRBV11-3 to TRBJ2-5, with a tentative D call TRBD2 (6 bases). The end of the DNA fits TRBJ2-7 better, so the J call may be wrong. The CDR3 has 15 residues. From germline, CDR1 is SGHNT and CDR2 YENEEA. CDR3 region: CASSFGGVGHDEQYF. As DNA, the CDR3 is TGTGCCAGCAGCTTTGGAGGGGTCGGTCATGACGAGCAGTACTTC.

The chain carries TRBV29-1 and TRBJ2-1; D gene ambiguous. The CDR3 covers 14 residues. Germline V gene data show CDR1 as SQVTM and CDR2 as ANQGSEA. V lost 4 bases and J lost 2, with 12 bases in between. DNA of the CDR3: TGCAGCGTTGTAGTCAAGCGTGCCTACAATGAGCAGTTCTTC. It yields the protein CSVVVKRAYNEQFF.

This chain links TRBV9 with TRBJ2-1, with 13 bases matching TRBD2. Per germline, CDR1 SGDLS and CDR2 YYNGEE. This CDR3 has 17 amino acids. The ends lost 0 bases at V and 7 bases at J; junction bases unmatched: 7. Here the CDR3 DNA reads TGTGCCAGCAGCGTAGAAGGAACTAGCGGGAGGGGGAATGAGCAGTTCTTC. Protein product: CASSVEGTSGRGNEQFF.

The chain is built from TRBV5-1 and TRBJ2-1; D is unclear. Germline V gene data show CDR1 as SGHRS and CDR2 as YFSETQ. Trimming cost V 4 bases and J 6 bases, with 11 bases left between them. The CDR3 runs to 13 residues. The CDR3 DNA is TGCGCCAGCAGCCCGGCCCTAGGCAATGAGCAGTTCTTC. Residues: CASSPALGNEQFF.